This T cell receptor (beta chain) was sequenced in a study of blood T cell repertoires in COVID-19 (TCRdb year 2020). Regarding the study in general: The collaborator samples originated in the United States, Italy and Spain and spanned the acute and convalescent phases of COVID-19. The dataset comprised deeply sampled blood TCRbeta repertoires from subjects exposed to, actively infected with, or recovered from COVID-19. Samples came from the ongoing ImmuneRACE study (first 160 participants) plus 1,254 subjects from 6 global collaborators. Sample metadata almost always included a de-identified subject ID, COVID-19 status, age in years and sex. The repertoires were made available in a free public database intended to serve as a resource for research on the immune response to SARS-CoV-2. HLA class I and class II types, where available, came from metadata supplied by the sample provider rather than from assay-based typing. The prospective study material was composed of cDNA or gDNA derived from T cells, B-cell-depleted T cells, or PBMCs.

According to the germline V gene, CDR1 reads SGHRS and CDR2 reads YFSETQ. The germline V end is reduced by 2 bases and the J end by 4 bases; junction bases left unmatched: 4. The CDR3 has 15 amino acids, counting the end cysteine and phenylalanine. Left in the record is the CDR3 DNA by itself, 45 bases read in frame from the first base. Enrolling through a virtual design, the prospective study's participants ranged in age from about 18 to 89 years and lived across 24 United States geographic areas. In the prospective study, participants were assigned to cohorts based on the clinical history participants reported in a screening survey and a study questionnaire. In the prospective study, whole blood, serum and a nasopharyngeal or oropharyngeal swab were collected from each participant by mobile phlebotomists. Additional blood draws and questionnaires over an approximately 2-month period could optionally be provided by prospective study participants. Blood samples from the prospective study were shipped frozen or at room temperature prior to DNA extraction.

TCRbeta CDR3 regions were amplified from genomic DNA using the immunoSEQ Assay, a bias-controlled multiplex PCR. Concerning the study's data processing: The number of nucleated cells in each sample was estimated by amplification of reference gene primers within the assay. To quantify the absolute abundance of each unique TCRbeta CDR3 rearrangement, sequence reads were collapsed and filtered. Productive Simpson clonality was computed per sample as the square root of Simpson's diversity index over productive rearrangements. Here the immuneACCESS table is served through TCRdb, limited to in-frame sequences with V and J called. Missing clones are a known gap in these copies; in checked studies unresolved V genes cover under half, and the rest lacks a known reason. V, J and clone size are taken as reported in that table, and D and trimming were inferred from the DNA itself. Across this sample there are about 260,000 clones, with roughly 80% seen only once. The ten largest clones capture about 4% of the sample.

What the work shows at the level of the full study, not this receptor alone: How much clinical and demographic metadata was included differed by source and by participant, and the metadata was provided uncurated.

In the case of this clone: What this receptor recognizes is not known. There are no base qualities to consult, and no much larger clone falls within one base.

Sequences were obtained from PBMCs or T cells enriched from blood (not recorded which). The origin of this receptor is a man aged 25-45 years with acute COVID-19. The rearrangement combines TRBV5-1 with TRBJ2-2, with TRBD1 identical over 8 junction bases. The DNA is TGCGCCAGCAGCTTTAGACAGGGGCTCACCGGGGAGCTGTTTTTT. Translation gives CASSFRQGLTGELFF.